This entry is about one T cell receptor beta chain. Its antigen is unidentified. With 0 bases removed from V and 4 bases from J, the gap between germline ends came to 13 bases. Germline V gene sequence: CDR1 SGHRS, CDR2 YFSETQ. This CDR3 is built from 15 residues. The data are from a study of PD-1 blockade in classical Hodgkin lymphoma. Broader study findings: The study reported lower baseline TCR diversity in newly diagnosed patients than in healthy donors. Underlying causes for the observed repertoire differences were not defined, possibly disease activity or prior therapy.

As to time point: newly diagnosed, previously untreated cHL patient sample. Comparison relied on PBMCs that came from newly diagnosed, untreated classical Hodgkin lymphoma. This table comes from immunoSEQ multiplex PCR, and its TCRdb copy is limited to in-frame clones, with some not included. The sample lists 30,000 to 35,000 clones; 94% were seen once. V usage is TRBV5-1 and J usage is TRBJ1-2; D uncertain. Sequencing was performed on peripheral blood mononuclear cells (PBMCs). This TCR was sampled from a human donor with classical Hodgkin lymphoma. The CDR3 DNA reads as TGCGCCAGCAGCTTGGTGCCAGGAGGACCCTATGGCTACACCTTC. Translating gives CASSLVPGGPYGYTF.